Given below is one T cell receptor beta chain in context. Germline values: CDR1 MNHEY, CDR2 SMNVEV (reference sequence). The CDR3 runs 13 residues. V lost 4 bases and J 5 bases, leaving 11 bases between the germline ends. The source of the sample is a study of T cell responses to AZD1222 COVID-19 vaccine. The data were produced by immunoSEQ multiplex PCR, yet TCRdb's version contains in-frame clones alone and is incomplete. The sample yields 210,000 or so clones, approximately 94% seen once. The clonotype originates from an adult who received the MenACWY meningococcal vaccine as a control. This sequence joins TRBV27 and TRBJ1-2; possibly TRBD1 for D (6 bases). The sequences come from peripheral blood, collected 28 days after the second dose of the MenACWY control vaccine. CDR3 nucleotide sequence: TGTGCCAGCAGTTCGTTCAGGGGATATGGCTACACCTTC. This encodes CASSSFRGYGYTF.